Below, 25 T cell receptor beta chains from the same sample are listed, as sequenced in a study of blood T cell repertoires in COVID-19 (dated by TCRdb to about 2020). The library relied on the immunoSEQ multiplex PCR assay. In its TCRdb copy, this immuneACCESS table keeps in-frame sequences only and misses some clones. Where compared with another copy, unresolved V genes explain less than half of these, and the others have no known cause. In this sample the table shows fewer than 250,000 clones, about 85% of which occur a single time. Around 20% of the sample is in the top ten clones. The sample taken for sequencing was peripheral blood. These receptors were collected from a young man with active or convalescent COVID-19.

CDR3 DNA sequence: TGTGCCAGCAGTTTATCGGGCATTACCTACGAGCAGTACTTC. The encoded protein is CASSLSGITYEQYF. The chain employs TRBV27 and TRBJ2-7; the D is unclear. V was cut by 0 bases and J by 2 bases, with 8 bases left in between. Per germline, CDR1 MNHEY and CDR2 SMNVEV (reference sequence). This CDR3 contains 14 residues.

The chain couples TRBV7-2 to TRBJ2-1; the match to TRBD2 covers 8 bases. Germline V gives CDR1 SGHTA, CDR2 FQGNSA. Trimming took 2 bases from V and 7 from J; bases not matched to a gene: 1. CDR3 length: 13 amino acids. The CDR3 coding sequence is TGTGCCAGCAGCTTAAGACTAGCGAATGAGCAGTTCTTC. It translates to CASSLRLANEQFF.

The V and J genes are TRBV2 and TRBJ2-5; a weak D match, TRBD2 (6 bases). Trimming removed 4 bases at V and 10 bases at J, with 16 bases between. Germline-derived CDR1 and CDR2 are SNHLY and FYNNEI. CDR3 size: 13 residues. The CDR3 coding sequence is TGTGCCAGCAGTGGGTGGGCTGGAGGGAACCAGTACTTC. It translates to CASSGWAGGNQYF.

V usage is TRBV15 and J usage is TRBJ1-5, with D uncertain. The germline V gene has CDR1 LNHNV and CDR2 YYDKDF (reference sequence). Between the trimmed V and J ends, which lost 2 bases and 6 bases, there was a span of 14 bases. The CDR3 consists of 15 residues. The CDR3 loop is CATSRSSQVIQPQHF. The CDR3 DNA reads as TGTGCCACCAGCAGAAGTTCGCAGGTGATTCAGCCCCAGCATTTT.

The CDR3 nucleotides read TGTGCCAGCAGTTCCAACAGGGGGCTGGGGGAAAAACTGTTTTTT. The encoded protein is CASSSNRGLGEKLFF. The rearrangement joins TRBV6-5 to TRBJ1-4; TRBD1 agrees at 9 bases. V lost 4 bases, J lost 8 bases, and 8 bases stayed unmatched. There are 15 residues in the CDR3. From germline, CDR1 is MNHEY and CDR2 SVGAGI.

The CDR3 here is CASSLGGTALYEQYF. The CDR3 region has the DNA TGTGCCAGCAGCTTAGGGGGGACAGCCCTCTACGAGCAGTACTTC. V gene TRBV7-2 combines with J gene TRBJ2-7, with 7 nucleotides matching TRBD1. The V gene's germline CDR1 is SGHTA and CDR2 FQGNSA. Germline trimming cut 1 base from V and 3 bases from J; bases unmatched to any gene: 6. The CDR3 is 15 amino acids.

This clone was recorded once. The chain joins TRBV3-1 (or the pseudogene TRBV3-2) to TRBJ1-6; 11 bases fit TRBD1. V lost 0 bases, J lost 7 bases, and 2 bases stayed unmatched. This CDR3 is 16 amino acids long. CDR1 is LGHDT, CDR2 YNNKEL, per germline (reference sequence). The CDR3 DNA follows: TGTGCCAGCAGCCAAGATGGGGACAGGGGGAATTCACCCCTCCACTTT. Its protein product is CASSQDGDRGNSPLHF.

The chain links TRBV28 to TRBJ1-1; a possible D gene is TRBD1 (6 bases). The V gene's germline CDR1 is MDHEN and CDR2 SYDVKM. V lost 6 bases and J 0 bases, leaving 8 bases between the germline ends. CDR3 length: 13 amino acids. The CDR3 loop reads CASRTGMNTEAFF. The DNA for the CDR3 is TGTGCCAGCAGGACAGGTATGAACACTGAAGCTTTCTTT.

V and J are TRBV6-2 or TRBV6-3 and TRBJ2-7; tentatively, D is TRBD1 (6 bases). V was cut by 7 bases and J by 6 bases, with 13 bases left in between. The CDR3 consists of 12 residues. Germline lookup yields CDR1 MNHEY and CDR2 SVGEGT. The CDR3 DNA sequence: TGTGCCAGCACCCCAGGGGCCTTCGAGCAGTACTTC. As protein: CASTPGAFEQYF.

The V call is TRBV30, the J call TRBJ2-3; D remains unclear. The germline V and J ends were trimmed by 4 bases and 0 bases, with 17 bases remaining between them. Germline V CDR1 and CDR2: GTSNPN, SVGIG (reference sequence). This CDR3 comprises 16 residues. The CDR3 DNA is TGTGCCTGGACCTATGGCGAACTATTTAGCACAGATACGCAGTATTTT. This sequence encodes CAWTYGELFSTDTQYF.

V and J are TRBV19 and TRBJ1-2; TRBD1 might be the D (5 bases). Trimming stripped 9 bases from V and 2 bases from J, with 25 bases between. CDR3 length: 17 residues. Germline values: CDR1 LNHDA, CDR2 SQIVND (reference sequence). CDR3 residues: CASTSGEARQKNYGYTF. The CDR3 DNA is TGTGCCAGCACTTCGGGAGAAGCACGACAGAAAAACTATGGCTACACCTTC.

The chain combines TRBV19 with TRBJ1-2, with 8 bases lining up with TRBD1. Germline assignment: CDR1 LNHDA and CDR2 SQIVND (reference sequence). Unmatched junction bases numbered 9, after V lost 5 bases and J lost 4 bases. The CDR3 has 15 amino acids. CDR3 loop: CASSVDRVASYGYTF. The CDR3, as DNA: TGTGCCAGTAGTGTGGACAGGGTAGCATCCTATGGCTACACCTTC. Filled out from reference TRBV19 and TRBJ1-2, the complete variable domain reads DGGITQSPKYLFRKEGQNVTLSCEQNLNHDAMYWYRQDPGQGLRLIYYSQIVNDFQKGDIAEGYSVSREKKESFPLTVTSAQKNPTAFYLCASSVDRVASYGYTFGSGTRLTVV.

Concerning this clone itself: The sample has other DNA sequences that encode this CDR3 too. This chain uses TRBV7-2 with TRBJ2-7; D gene unclear. V was clipped by 0 bases and J by 1 base, with 4 bases between them. CDR3 length: 13 residues. The germline gives CDR1 SGHTA, CDR2 FQGNSA. CDR3 protein: CASSLAQSYEQYF. The CDR3 DNA follows: TGTGCCAGCAGCTTAGCTCAATCCTACGAGCAGTACTTC.

This clone was found a few times. The chain is built from TRBV6-4 and TRBJ2-3; no firm D call. This CDR3 spans 13 amino acids. V was trimmed by 8 bases and J by 1 base, leaving 10 bases between them. Germline V gene data show CDR1 as MRHNA and CDR2 as SNTAGT. The CDR3 here is CASGPSGTDTQYF. CDR3 in DNA: TGTGCCAGCGGGCCGTCGGGCACAGATACGCAGTATTTT.

The chain recombines TRBV3-1 (or the pseudogene TRBV3-2) with TRBJ2-3, with 13 nucleotides matching TRBD2. The CDR3 runs to 16 residues. After removal of 5 bases from V and 4 bases from J, the junction contained 6 bases not matched to a gene. Germline V gives CDR1 LGHDT, CDR2 YNNKEL (reference sequence). The CDR3 DNA follows: TGTGCCAGCAGCTTACGGACTAGCGGGAGAGCAGATACGCAGTATTTT. Protein product: CASSLRTSGRADTQYF.

The rearrangement links TRBV7-2 to TRBJ2-1, with D possibly TRBD2 on 7 matching bases. Trimming left V 2 bases short and J 8 bases short, with 25 bases between. CDR1 and CDR2 from the germline V gene are SGHTA and FQGNSA. This CDR3 is 18 amino acids long. The CDR3: CASSLRNPGGGSSDEQFF. The CDR3 DNA follows: TGTGCCAGCAGCTTACGAAACCCCGGGGGCGGGAGTTCGGATGAGCAGTTCTTC.

J is TRBJ1-1 and V is TRBV30; D not certain. Germline V gene sequence: CDR1 GTSNPN, CDR2 SVGIG (reference sequence). This CDR3 contains 9 residues. The ends were cut back, 8 bases at V and 2 bases at J, with 3 bases in the middle. The CDR3 loop is CAVNTEAFF. For the CDR3, the DNA is TGTGCCGTAAACACTGAAGCTTTCTTT.

V is TRBV6-5 and J is TRBJ1-1, with 9 bases that match TRBD1. Germline assignment: CDR1 MNHEY and CDR2 SVGAGI. This CDR3 contains 13 residues. V trimming: 10 bases; J trimming: 7 bases; junction bases outside the gene matches: 10. This chain's CDR3 is CAIRTGGKGEAFF. The CDR3, as DNA: TGTGCCATAAGAACAGGGGGCAAGGGTGAAGCTTTCTTT.

The chain links TRBV27 to TRBJ2-1; 8 bases line up with TRBD2. Trimming took 6 bases from V and 7 from J; bases not matched to a gene: 8. The CDR3 extends over 14 amino acids. CDR1 MNHEY and CDR2 SMNVEV come from the germline V gene (reference sequence). The CDR3 DNA follows: TGTGCCAGCAGGAACTTCGGCGGGGGGAATGAGCAGTTCTTC. Translated: CASRNFGGGNEQFF.

This clone was seen only once. The CDR3 loop is CASSPRSGTDFSYNSPLHF. In DNA form, the CDR3 reads TGTGCCAGCTCACCCCGATCAGGGACAGACTTCTCCTATAATTCACCCCTCCACTTT. The chain has TRBV18 and TRBJ1-6; 7 bases map to TRBD1. The germline V gene has CDR1 KGHSH and CDR2 LQKENI. Losses at the gene ends were 3 bases for V and 0 bases for J; bases not matched to a gene: 11. This CDR3 is built from 19 residues.

The chain carries TRBV7-9 and TRBJ1-2, with 8 bases identical to TRBD1. The CDR3 runs to 15 residues. Per the germline V gene, CDR1 is SEHNR and CDR2 is FQNEAQ (reference sequence). J lost 7 bases, V lost 5 bases, and 12 bases had no gene match. Written as DNA, the CDR3 is TGTGCCAGCAGCGACGAGACAGGGGTTGGCGGTGGCTACACCTTC. Protein: CASSDETGVGGGYTF. Full variable domain (rest looked up from reference TRBV7-9 and TRBJ1-2): DTGVSQNPRHKITKRGQNVTFRCDPISEHNRLYWYRQTLGQGPEFLTYFQNEAQLEKSRLLSDRFSAERPKGSFSTLEIQRTEQGDSAMYLCASSDETGVGGGYTFGSGTRLTVV.

The V and J genes are TRBV2 and TRBJ1-1, with 7 bases aligning to TRBD1. CDR3 length: 13 amino acids. CDR1 and CDR2 from the germline V gene are SNHLY and FYNNEI. Losses at the gene ends were 8 bases for V and 0 bases for J; bases not matched to a gene: 3. The CDR3 DNA reads TGTGCCAGCGGACAGGAGATGAACACTGAAGCTTTCTTT. It specifies CASGQEMNTEAFF.

This rearrangement joins TRBV10-1 to TRBJ1-1; tentative D call: TRBD1 (5 bases). V lost 5 bases, J lost 4 bases, and 11 bases lay in between. Per the germline V gene, CDR1 is WNHNN and CDR2 is SYGVQD (reference sequence). There are 13 residues in the CDR3. CDR3 amino acids: CASSSDSSTEAFF. DNA for the CDR3: TGCGCCAGCAGTTCCGACAGTAGCACTGAAGCTTTCTTT.

This chain connects TRBV6-5 to TRBJ2-1; possible D gene TRBD2, 6 bases. Germline V gene data show CDR1 as MNHEY and CDR2 as SVGAGI. Trimming stripped 2 bases from V and 8 bases from J, with 19 bases between. This CDR3 comprises 16 residues. In nucleotides, the CDR3 is TGTGCCAGCAGTTACATACGGGGCGGGAAGTTCGATGAGCAGTTCTTC. Protein sequence: CASSYIRGGKFDEQFF.

This sequence joins TRBV10-3 and TRBJ1-3; D gene unclear. This CDR3 spans 13 amino acids. Germline V lookup: CDR1 ENHRY, CDR2 SYGVKD. V lost 6 bases and J lost 4, with 10 bases in between. CDR3 residues: CAISQTQGNTIYF. The CDR3 coding sequence is TGTGCCATCAGCCAGACTCAGGGAAACACCATATATTTT.